These T cell receptor beta chains were read from a single sample in a study of T cell responses to AZD1222 COVID-19 vaccine. Using immunoSEQ multiplex PCR, the repertoire was profiled, and TCRdb retains in-frame clones only, with some absent. The sample includes around 88,000 clones, 80% to 90% seen only once; the top ten take 7%. This material consisted of peripheral blood, taken on day 0 of AZD1222 vaccination. These receptors were obtained from an adult in good health. CDR3s include the opening cysteine and the closing phenylalanine or tryptophan. A D gene is named only where the DNA matches it firmly. Only part of the rows carry a size: once, few, many, or a class if the clone is expanded.

TGTGCCAGCAGTCCTAAAGGCGGATTCTATGGCTACACCTTC	CASSPKGGFYGYTF	-	-	TRBV28	TRBJ1-2
TGTGCCAGCAGCCAAGATTGGGAGTCGAGTGCGCGAAAACTGTTTTTT	CASSQDWESSARKLFF	-	-	TRBV4-2	TRBJ1-4
TGTGCCAGTAGTATAGGCGGCTGGTTCACCGAGCAGTACTTC	CASSIGGWFTEQYF	few	-	TRBV19	TRBJ2-7
TGCGCCAGCAATCAGGGGGGTTTCGATGAGCAGTTCTTC	CASNQGGFDEQFF	-	-	TRBV5-1	TRBJ2-1
TGTGCCAGTAGTCCCATTCGCCGGGACCAGGCGTCACCCCTCCACTTT	CASSPIRRDQASPLHF	-	-	TRBV19	TRBJ1-6
TGTGCCAGCAGTCGGATCGGACCTAATTCACCCCTCCACTTT	CASSRIGPNSPLHF	few	-	TRBV6-6	TRBJ1-6
TGCAGCGTTGAAGGGGGGGCGCTGGACTATGGCTACACCTTC	CSVEGGALDYGYTF	-	-	TRBV29-1	TRBJ1-2
TGTGCCAGTATTCACCCGTCGGTCACTGAAGCTTTCTTT	CASIHPSVTEAFF	-	-	TRBV19	TRBJ1-1
TGCGCCAGCAGCTCCCAGCCAGGGGAAAAACTGTTTTTT	CASSSQPGEKLFF	-	-	TRBV5-1	TRBJ1-4
TGTGCCAGCAGCCCCTCCTGGGCGCACACCGGGGAGCTGTTTTTT	CASSPSWAHTGELFF	-	-	TRBV9	TRBJ2-2
TGTGCCAGCAGCTTAGTCGGACTAGCGGGAGACAATGAGCAGTTCTTC	CASSLVGLAGDNEQFF	-	TRBD2	TRBV7-2	TRBJ2-1
TGTGCCAGCAAATTAACGGGAGTCTCTGGAAACACCATATATTTT	CASKLTGVSGNTIYF	once	-	TRBV6-4	TRBJ1-3
TGTGCCACCAGTGTGGCGGGAGGACACAATGAGCAGTTCTTC	CATSVAGGHNEQFF	-	TRBD2	TRBV24-1	TRBJ2-1
TGTGCCACCAGTGATACCCGGGTCAACAATCAGCCCCAGCATTTT	CATSDTRVNNQPQHF	-	-	TRBV24-1	TRBJ1-5
TGTGCCAGCAGCCCCCAAACAGGGTTTTATGGCTACACCTTC	CASSPQTGFYGYTF	-	-	TRBV14	TRBJ1-2
TGCAGCGTTGCCGTCACATCGACAAATCAGCCCCAGCATTTT	CSVAVTSTNQPQHF	-	-	TRBV29-1	TRBJ1-5
TGCGCCAGCAGCTTGAGGACGGACTCCTACGAGCAGTACTTC	CASSLRTDSYEQYF	-	-	TRBV5-1	TRBJ2-7
TGCAGCGCTCAGGGGGCAGGCAATCAGCCCCAGCATTTT	CSAQGAGNQPQHF	-	TRBD1	TRBV29-1	TRBJ1-5